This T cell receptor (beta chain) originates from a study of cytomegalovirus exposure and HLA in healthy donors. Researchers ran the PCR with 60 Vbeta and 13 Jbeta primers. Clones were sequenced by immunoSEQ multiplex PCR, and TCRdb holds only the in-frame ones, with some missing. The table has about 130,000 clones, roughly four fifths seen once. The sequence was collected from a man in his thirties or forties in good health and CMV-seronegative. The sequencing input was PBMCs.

CDR3 in DNA: TGTGCCAGCAGCAAAGGGGGGCAGGGAAGCTCCTACGAACAGTACTTC. This translates into CASSKGGQGSSYEQYF. The chain employs TRBV21-1 and TRBJ2-7; the D call in the table, TRBD1, was not verified against the DNA. TRBV21-1 is an annotated pseudogene. CDR3 length equals 16 residues.